This T cell receptor beta chain was obtained from a study of blood T cell repertoires in COVID-19. Overall study: Acute and convalescent COVID-19 samples came from the United States, Italy and Spain. T cells, B-cell-depleted T cells, or PBMCs provided the cDNA or gDNA that served as material.

In the original analysis: It was from reference gene primer amplification that nucleated cell counts were estimated. The protocol was immunoSEQ multiplex PCR, while the TCRdb copy is restricted to in-frame clones and leaves out a portion. That table supplies the V and J calls and clone size; D and trimming were determined from the DNA. The sample has about 200,000 clones; roughly 77% are singletons. The Seattle patients joined while their infection was active and were tracked longitudinally afterward. The V gene's germline CDR1 is MNHEY and CDR2 SVGAGI. The CDR3 is made up of 14 amino acids. V was pared by 6 bases and J by 2 bases, with 12 bases between.

The genes are TRBV6-5 and TRBJ2-3; possible D gene TRBD2, 5 bases. The TCR was taken from a woman aged 35 to 49 with COVID-19, enrolled during active disease. The specimen was peripheral blood. The CDR3 is CASRPSGDTDTQYF. Written as DNA, the CDR3 is TGTGCCAGCAGGCCATCCGGGGACACAGATACGCAGTATTTT.